This paragraph covers one TCR beta chain sequence. Isolation yielded PBMCs, at least 6.5 million per sample, in every case. No fewer than 5.5 micrograms of total RNA were isolated from every sample. This sample is part of a study of blood T cells in healthy people across ages. The V end was cut by 2 bases, the J end by 7 bases, with 6 bases between. Germline V gene sequence: CDR1 SGHDT, CDR2 YYEEEE. The CDR3 is made up of 12 amino acids. A second PCR, run for about 7 to 11 cycles, used a sample-barcoded 5' primer plus a J-beta primer mix. A template-switch adaptor with 12 random nucleotides tagged each cDNA molecule. TCRdb passed the 5' RACE reads through MiXCR, listing each CDR3 protein once. Among some 900,000 distinct CDR3 sequences, around 49% were seen once, and the ten largest hold 13%.

This chain joins TRBV5-6 and TRBJ2-2, with no clear D. Specimen: blood. The origin of this receptor is a man aged 25 to 40 in good health. The CDR3 nucleotides read TGTGCCAGCAGCTTCTGGGTCGGGGAGCTGTTTTTT. Translating it yields CASSFWVGELFF.